Listed here is a single TCR beta chain. The antigen remains unidentified. Library construction for TCR beta used iRepertoire HTBI primers and Arm-PCR of CDR3 regions. TCRdb analysed the multiplex PCR reads with MiXCR anew, one entry per CDR3 protein. The sample yields roughly 420,000 distinct CDR3 sequences, about 14% seen once. The sample belongs to a study of regulatory T cells in long-lasting Graves disease. Specified time point: newly diagnosed GD, antithyroid drugs for less than 3 months. Extracted PBMC RNA gave rise to the TCR library. Enrollment of patients was through an endocrinology department in Xi'an, China. This CDR3 comprises 15 residues. Trimming cost V 4 bases and J 7 bases; bases outside gene matches: 8. Germline V CDR1 and CDR2: SGHRS, YFSETQ. Study findings and constraints: Persistent disease favored TRBV28, TRBJ1-2 and TRBJ2-5. Newly diagnosed patients shared about a thousand public clonotypes; persistent patients shared around 2,500.

The sample also formed part of further work on T cells in Graves' hyperthyroidism and ophthalmopathy. That publication notes: Diagnoses used clinical symptoms, serum thyroxine and TRAb, thyroid ultrasound and orbital computed tomography.

The receptor's source is a woman aged 45-65 years with Graves disease. This chain joins TRBV5-1 and TRBJ1-4; 9 nucleotides match TRBD1. The input for sequencing was peripheral blood mononuclear cells (PBMCs), taken at new diagnosis, from a patient treated with antithyroid drugs. In DNA, the CDR3 is TGCGCCAGCAGCGTACAGGGGGCGAGGGGTGAAAAACTGTTTTTT. Protein: CASSVQGARGEKLFF.